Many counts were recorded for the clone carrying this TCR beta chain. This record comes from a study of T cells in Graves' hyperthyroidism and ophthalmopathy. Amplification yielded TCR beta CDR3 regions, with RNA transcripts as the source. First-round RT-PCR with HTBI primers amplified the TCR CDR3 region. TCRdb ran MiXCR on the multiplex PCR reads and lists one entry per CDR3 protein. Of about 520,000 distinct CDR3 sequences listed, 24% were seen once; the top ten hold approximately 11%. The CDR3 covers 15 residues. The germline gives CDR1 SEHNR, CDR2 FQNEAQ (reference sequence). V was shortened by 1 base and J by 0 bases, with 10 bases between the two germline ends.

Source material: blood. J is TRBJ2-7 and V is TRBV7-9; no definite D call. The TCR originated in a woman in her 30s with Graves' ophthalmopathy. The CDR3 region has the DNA TGTGCCAGCAGCTTAGGGATCCTCAGCTCCTACGAGCAGTACTTC. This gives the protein CASSLGILSSYEQYF.